This passage covers 21 T cell receptor beta chains from one sample sequenced in a study of CD8+ T cells in alopecia areata (dated by TCRdb to between 2018 and 2020). Receptor libraries were prepared by the immunoSEQ multiplex PCR assay. To provide template for TCR sequencing, every sample had RNA extracted and reverse transcribed into cDNA. TCRdb stores this immuneACCESS table with in-frame sequences only. Part of the clones is absent; in the studies checked, under half of the shortfall reflects unresolved V genes, and no reason is known for the rest. Recorded for this sample are 120,000 or so clones; around 50% of them occurred a single time. The ten biggest clones cover about 10% of the sample. Sequenced material: NKG2D-low CD8+ T cells sorted from blood. Sample cell subset or site, as interpreted from the label and publication: sorted CD8+ NKG2D-low blood T cells. The receptors stem from a human donor with alopecia areata.

The CDR3, as DNA: TGTGCCAGCAGCTTGGGACAGTACCAAGAGACCCAGTACTTC. It translates to CASSLGQYQETQYF. The gene calls are TRBV7-2 and TRBJ2-5, with 7 bases matching TRBD1. After removal of 3 bases from V and 0 bases from J, the junction contained 1 base not matched to a gene. The CDR3 spans 14 residues. Germline lookup yields CDR1 SGHTA and CDR2 FQGNSA.

This chain links TRBV30 with TRBJ1-2; no reliable D call. V was pared by 0 bases and J by 4 bases, with 9 bases between. This CDR3 spans 13 amino acids. The germline CDR1 and CDR2 sequences are GTSNPN and SVGIG (reference sequence). CDR3 protein: CAWSVDTGYGYTF. The CDR3 region has the DNA TGTGCCTGGAGTGTAGATACGGGCTATGGCTACACCTTC. The variable domain in full, with the rest retrieved from reference TRBV30 and TRBJ1-2, is SQTIHQWPATLVQPVGSPLSLECTVEGTSNPNLYWYRQAAGRGLQLLFYSVGIGQISSEVPQNLSASRPQDRQFILSSKKLLLSDSGFYLCAWSVDTGYGYTFGSGTRLTVV.

This clone was seen more than once but under ten times. The J gene is TRBJ2-1, the V gene TRBV29-1; 10 nucleotides match TRBD2. The junction had 6 bases not matched to a gene; V was cut back by 3 bases and J by 4 bases. This CDR3 has 15 residues. Germline V gene lookup returns CDR1 SQVTM and CDR2 ANQGSEA. The CDR3 spells CSVEGLAGEYNEQFF. In DNA, the CDR3 is TGCAGCGTTGAGGGGCTAGCGGGAGAATACAATGAGCAGTTCTTC.

The chain combines TRBV5-1 with TRBJ2-5; D is perhaps TRBD1 (6 bases). This CDR3 comprises 16 residues. Germline V CDR1 and CDR2: SGHRS, YFSETQ. Trimming removed 3 bases from V and 7 bases from J, with 22 bases in between. As DNA, the CDR3 is TGCGCCAGCAGCTCCTATTTACGACAGGAGACGGGGACCCAGTACTTC. It is translated as CASSSYLRQETGTQYF.

The DNA for the CDR3 is TGTGCCAGCTCACCAGCTGGTGTTGAGGCTGGCTACACCTTC. This gives the protein CASSPAGVEAGYTF. The rearrangement links TRBV18 to TRBJ1-2, with D unclear. The germline CDR1 and CDR2 sequences are KGHSH and LQKENI. V was trimmed by 2 bases and J by 7 bases, leaving 14 bases between them. The CDR3 is 14 residues long.

The chain combines TRBV7-9 with TRBJ2-3; D possibly corresponds to TRBD1 (6 bases). The V gene lost 7 bases and the J gene lost 2 bases, with 19 bases spanning the gap. The CDR3 sequence is 16 residues long. Germline CDR1 reads SEHNR; CDR2 reads FQNEAQ (reference sequence). The CDR3 nucleotides read TGTGCCAGCACGGCCGCGGAAGGACAGTACACAGATACGCAGTATTTT. It is translated as CASTAAEGQYTDTQYF.

The genes are TRBV27 and TRBJ2-1, with 10 nucleotides matching TRBD2. The CDR3 spans 15 residues. The J segment lost 7 bases and the V segment lost 6 bases, leaving 9 bases of the junction unmatched. Germline CDR1 is MNHEY and CDR2 is SMNVEV (reference sequence). The CDR3 spells CASRRGLASINEQFF. The CDR3 bases are TGTGCCAGCAGAAGGGGACTAGCGAGTATTAATGAGCAGTTCTTC.

V and J are TRBV5-4 and TRBJ2-1; no clear D. The germline gives CDR1 SGHNT, CDR2 YYREEE (reference sequence). The V and J ends lost 3 bases and 10 bases respectively, with 8 bases between them. The CDR3 runs 11 residues. CDR3 coding DNA: TGTGCCAGCAGCTCCGCTTTGGAGCAGTTCTTC. Amino acid sequence: CASSSALEQFF.

CDR3 DNA sequence: TGTGCTAGGCAAGACTCGGGCACTGAAGCTTTCTTT. It specifies CARQDSGTEAFF. The V call is TRBV30, the J call TRBJ1-1; D is unresolved. The CDR3 contains 12 residues. Germline values: CDR1 GTSNPN, CDR2 SVGIG (reference sequence).

This clone was detected only a few times. The V and J genes are TRBV7-9 and TRBJ2-2; D perhaps matches TRBD2 (5 bases). The CDR3 extends over 15 amino acids. Germline loops: CDR1 SEHNR, CDR2 FQNEAQ (reference sequence). The V end lost 5 bases, the J end lost 6 bases, and 16 bases lay between the germline ends. CDR3 protein: CASSPGGGLSGELFF. CDR3 nucleotides: TGTGCCAGCAGCCCCGGCGGAGGTTTATCCGGGGAGCTGTTTTTT.

In its sample, this clone was seen once. The chain combines TRBV30 with TRBJ2-7; D gene uncertain. CDR3 length equals 12 residues. Germline CDR1 GTSNPN, CDR2 SVGIG (reference sequence). V lost 1 base to trimming and J lost 0 bases, with 4 bases between them. CDR3 coding DNA: TGTGCCTGGAGTGAAAACTCCTACGAGCAGTACTTC. Translating gives CAWSENSYEQYF.

A few counts support this clone. V and J are TRBV11-2 and TRBJ2-7; D is unresolved. Looked up from germline, CDR1 is SGHAT and CDR2 is FQNNGV. V lost 4 bases, J lost 6 bases, and 13 bases lay in between. The CDR3 consists of 13 residues. CDR3 amino acids: CASSYHSGSEQYF. The CDR3 DNA sequence: TGTGCCAGCAGCTACCACAGTGGAAGCGAGCAGTACTTC.

This clone was counted a few times. This chain uses TRBV29-1 with TRBJ1-1; possibly TRBD1 for D (6 bases). V was pared by 6 bases and J by 4 bases, with 15 bases between. The CDR3 spans 13 residues. Germline-derived CDR1 and CDR2 are SQVTM and ANQGSEA. The CDR3 nucleotides read TGCAGCGTCCTATTGGGGGCTGGCACTGAAGCTTTCTTT. Protein: CSVLLGAGTEAFF.

This clone was observed a few times. The J gene is TRBJ1-5, the V gene TRBV5-6, with D possibly being TRBD1 (5 bases). The germline V and J ends were trimmed by 7 bases and 7 bases, with 12 bases remaining between them. This CDR3 comprises 12 residues. Germline V gives CDR1 SGHDT, CDR2 YYEEEE. This CDR3 reads CASAKGVQPQHF. CDR3 DNA sequence: TGTGCCAGCGCTAAAGGGGTCCAGCCCCAGCATTTT.

The rearrangement joins TRBV30 to TRBJ1-1, with D unclear. The CDR3 runs 13 residues. Germline CDR1 and CDR2: GTSNPN and SVGIG (reference sequence). V lost 3 bases and J lost 0, with 8 bases in between. This chain's CDR3 is CAWSWAMNTEAFF. CDR3 sequence (DNA): TGTGCCTGGAGCTGGGCGATGAACACTGAAGCTTTCTTT. Filled out from reference TRBV30 and TRBJ1-1, the complete variable domain reads SQTIHQWPATLVQPVGSPLSLECTVEGTSNPNLYWYRQAAGRGLQLLFYSVGIGQISSEVPQNLSASRPQDRQFILSSKKLLLSDSGFYLCAWSWAMNTEAFFGQGTRLTVV.

This clone has just a few counts. This rearrangement joins TRBV29-1 to TRBJ2-3, with unresolved D. V was trimmed by 6 bases and J by 0 bases, leaving 16 bases between them. Germline V lookup: CDR1 SQVTM, CDR2 ANQGSEA. The CDR3 consists of 15 residues. CDR3 residues: CSVVRATYSTDTQYF. CDR3 bases: TGCAGCGTAGTCCGGGCCACCTATAGCACAGATACGCAGTATTTT.

This clone has only a few counts. The chain employs TRBV28 and TRBJ2-5; D gene uncertain. V dropped 10 bases and J dropped 1 base, with 16 bases sitting between them. Germline lookup yields CDR1 MDHEN and CDR2 SYDVKM. The CDR3 is 14 amino acids. The CDR3 loop is CAIRPLTGQETQYF. The DNA for the CDR3 is TGTGCCATCCGCCCGCTCACGGGCCAAGAGACCCAGTACTTC.

This clone was observed a few times. J is TRBJ2-5 and V is TRBV14; 8 bases fit TRBD1. Germline loops: CDR1 SGHDN, CDR2 FVKESK. J lost 5 bases, V lost 1 base, and 6 bases had no gene match. CDR3 size: 15 residues. CDR3 protein: CASSQAGQGVETQYF. In DNA form, the CDR3 reads TGTGCCAGCAGCCAAGCCGGACAGGGAGTGGAGACCCAGTACTTC. Full variable domain (remainder filled in from reference TRBV14 and TRBJ2-5): EAGVTQFPSHSVIEKGQTVTLRCDPISGHDNLYWYRRVMGKEIKFLLHFVKESKQDESGMPNNRFLAERTGGTYSTLKVQPAELEDSGVYFCASSQAGQGVETQYFGPGTRLLVL.

This clone was picked up a small number of times. The chain couples TRBV2 to TRBJ2-3; 10 positions match TRBD2. The CDR3 is 15 amino acids. Germline assignment: CDR1 SNHLY and CDR2 FYNNEI. Trimming at V came to 3 bases and at J to 4 bases, leaving 4 bases not matched to a gene. CDR3 coding DNA: TGTGCCAGCAGTGATCTAGCGGGGGAGGCAGATACGCAGTATTTT. Its translation is CASSDLAGEADTQYF.

V is TRBV11-2 and J is TRBJ2-5, with no clear D. The V end was cut by 0 bases, the J end by 5 bases, with 10 bases between. The length of the CDR3 is 14 residues. From germline, CDR1 is SGHAT and CDR2 FQNNGV. The CDR3 region is CASSLDHGSETQYF. In nucleotides, the CDR3 is TGTGCCAGCAGCTTAGATCATGGTTCGGAGACCCAGTACTTC.

This clone is a singleton in its sample. The gene calls are TRBV27 and TRBJ1-2; D ambiguous. The CDR3 loop spans 14 amino acids. The germline V gene has CDR1 MNHEY and CDR2 SMNVEV (reference sequence). With 8 bases removed from V and 2 bases from J, the gap between germline ends came to 15 bases. CDR3 protein: CASLSLGGNYGYTF. In DNA form, the CDR3 reads TGTGCCAGCCTTTCTCTGGGTGGGAACTATGGCTACACCTTC.